The rows below give T cell receptor beta chains drawn from one sample of a study of T cells in Graves' hyperthyroidism and ophthalmopathy. TCRdb reprocessed the multiplex PCR reads with MiXCR, giving one entry per CDR3 protein. The sample shows approximately 690,000 distinct CDR3 sequences, 14% of them seen only once. Sequencing was performed on blood. Receptor source: a woman aged 50 to 60 with Graves' ophthalmopathy. Both conserved end residues are part of each CDR3. The D gene is left open where the match is weak. Size tells how often a clone was seen (once, few, many) or the class of an expanded clone, and some rows leave it out.

j_call	clone_size	d_call	v_call	cdr3_nt	cdr3_aa
TRBJ2-5	few	.	TRBV7-2	TGTGCCAGCAGCTTAGAACCAGGGGGGCAAGAGACCCAGTACTTC	CASSLEPGGQETQYF
TRBJ2-2	.	TRBD1	TRBV24-1	TGTGCCACCAGTGTCCCGGGACAGGGGAATTCCGGGGAGCTGTTTTTT	CATSVPGQGNSGELFF
TRBJ2-2	.	TRBD2	TRBV20-1	TGCAGTGCTCCGAAAAGCGGGAGTCCCACCGGGGAGCTGTTTTTT	CSAPKSGSPTGELFF
TRBJ1-1	.	.	TRBV9	TGTGCCAGCAGACCCACTACCCTCGCGGGGACTGAAGCTTTCTTT	CASRPTTLAGTEAFF
TRBJ2-5	many	TRBD1	TRBV2	TGTGCCAGCCAGACAGGGCAGAAGACCCAGTACTTC	CASQTGQKTQYF
TRBJ1-3	few	.	TRBV7-9	TGTGCCAGCAGCTTTGACAGCCTCTCTGGAAACACCATATATTTT	CASSFDSLSGNTIYF
TRBJ1-6	.	TRBD1	TRBV12-3/TRBV12-4	TGTGCCAGCTCTCCTAGACAGGGGAATAATTATTCACCCCTCCACTTT	CASSPRQGNNYSPLHF
TRBJ2-5	many	.	TRBV20-1	TGCAGTGCTAGAGATGCCAGAGTCCAAGAGACCCAGTACTTC	CSARDARVQETQYF
TRBJ2-7	many	.	TRBV9	TGTGCCAGCAGCCCAGGATTCGTCTACGAGCAGTACTTC	CASSPGFVYEQYF
TRBJ1-5	many	.	TRBV7-6	TGTGCCAGCAGCTTAGCCACAGGTACGCCCCAGCATTTT	CASSLATGTPQHF
TRBJ2-7	few	TRBD2	TRBV10-3	TGTGCCATCAGTAAAGAGACTAGCGGGACACCCAACTACGAGCAGTACTTC	CAISKETSGTPNYEQYF
TRBJ2-1	.	TRBD1	TRBV20-1	TGCAGTGCAACAGACAGGGCAAACAATGAGCAGTTCTTC	CSATDRANNEQFF
TRBJ1-1	many	TRBD1	TRBV6-2/TRBV6-3	TGTGCCAGCAGTTACCCTGGACAGGGATTTGAAGCTTTCTTT	CASSYPGQGFEAFF
TRBJ2-1	many	.	TRBV20-1	TGCAGTGCTAGAGTGGCCGCCATACAGTACAATGAGCAGTTCTTC	CSARVAAIQYNEQFF
TRBJ1-4	.	.	TRBV30	TGTGCCTGGACGGGGACTACGCGTGAAAAACTGTTTTTT	CAWTGTTREKLFF
TRBJ1-2	.	.	TRBV28	TGTGCCAGCGGGATCTTGGACGGCCGGGGCTACACCTTC	CASGILDGRGYTF
TRBJ2-7	few	TRBD1	TRBV20-1	TGCAGTGCCAGGGACAGTTCTTCCTACGAGCAGTACTTC	CSARDSSSYEQYF
TRBJ1-2	few	.	TRBV30	TGTGCCTGGAGTGTACGAGGATACTATGGCTACACCTTC	CAWSVRGYYGYTF
TRBJ2-1	few	.	TRBV7-9	TGTGCCAGCAGCTTAAACAAGTTCTTC	CASSLNKFF
TRBJ2-7	many	TRBD1	TRBV20-1	TGCAGTGCTAGAGATAAGGACAGGGGTACCTACGAGCAGTACTTC	CSARDKDRGTYEQYF
TRBJ1-2	.	TRBD1	TRBV6-1	TGTGCCAGCATTGGCGGGCAGGGGGTAACCTATGGCTACACCTTC	CASIGGQGVTYGYTF
TRBJ1-1	many	.	TRBV5-5	TGTGCCAGCAGCTTGAATCTAAAACTGAACACTGAAGCTTTCTTT	CASSLNLKLNTEAFF
TRBJ2-7	many	TRBD2	TRBV6-1	TGTGCCACCACCCCGCGCGGGGGTTACTCCTACGAGCAGTACTTC	CATTPRGGYSYEQYF
TRBJ1-2	.	.	TRBV6-5	TGTGCCAGCAGTTACTCGTCGCCGACAGCCTATGGCTACACCTTC	CASSYSSPTAYGYTF
TRBJ1-2	few	.	TRBV7-9	TGTGCCAGCAGCTCCGTGCTATCGAGAGGCTACACCTTC	CASSSVLSRGYTF
TRBJ1-1	many	.	TRBV11-2	TGTGCCAGCAGCTTGTATGAGACTGAAGCTTTCTTT	CASSLYETEAFF
TRBJ2-3	many	.	TRBV5-1	TGCGCCAGCAGCTTGGCCGGGACTGGAGAAGATACGCAGTATTTT	CASSLAGTGEDTQYF
TRBJ2-5	many	TRBD1	TRBV7-2	TGTGCCAGCAGCTCGGCAGGGGGCTCGGGGCAAGAGACCCAGTACTTC	CASSSAGGSGQETQYF
TRBJ1-6	many	.	TRBV2	TGTGCCAGCAGTGACTTGCAGGGAGCCACGAGCCCAAATTCACCCCTCCACTTT	CASSDLQGATSPNSPLHF
TRBJ2-7	.	.	TRBV27	TGTGCCAGCAGTTTATCACGTTCTAGCAACCAGCAGTACTTC	CASSLSRSSNQQYF
TRBJ2-2	few	TRBD2	TRBV19	TGTGCCAGTAGGACGGGGGGGCAAGTCACCGGGGAGCTGTTTTTT	CASRTGGQVTGELFF
TRBJ2-7	.	.	TRBV28	TGTGCCAGCAGTTTTGGTACTCAATCCTACGGGCAGTACTTC	CASSFGTQSYGQYF
TRBJ1-4	.	.	TRBV7-2	TGTGCCAGCAGCTCAAGAGGCGGGATTGGTAATGAAAAACTGTTTTTT	CASSSRGGIGNEKLFF
TRBJ2-7	.	.	TRBV18	TGTGCCAGCTCACCAGTGCAGAGGGGTGGCGAGCAGTACTTC	CASSPVQRGGEQYF
TRBJ2-1	many	.	TRBV20-1	TGCAGTGCTAGAGATCGAGCTAGCGCGACGCGCGATGAGCAGTTCTTC	CSARDRASATRDEQFF
TRBJ1-2	.	.	TRBV19	TGTGCCAGCCACAGGGTTGGTAACTATGGCTACACCTTC	CASHRVGNYGYTF
TRBJ2-5	.	.	TRBV5-4	TGTGCCAGCAGCTTCCCTAAACAGGGCGGGGAGACCCAGTACTTC	CASSFPKQGGETQYF
TRBJ2-3	many	TRBD2	TRBV7-8	TGTGCCAGCGAGAGACTAGCGGGTACAGATACGCAGTATTTT	CASERLAGTDTQYF
TRBJ2-3	many	.	TRBV7-3	TGTGCCAGCAGCTCCCACAGAGGAGACACAGATACGCAGTATTTT	CASSSHRGDTDTQYF
TRBJ2-1	many	.	TRBV24-1	TGTGCCACCAGTGAGACGACCTTGTCAAGCTCCTACAATGAGCAGTTCTTC	CATSETTLSSSYNEQFF
TRBJ2-2	many	TRBD2	TRBV10-3	TGTGCCATCAGCGCGGGGGTAACGAACACCGGGGAGCTGTTTTTT	CAISAGVTNTGELFF
TRBJ1-5	few	.	TRBV5-5	TGTGCCAGCAGCTTGAGCATCTACAATCAGCCCCAGCATTTT	CASSLSIYNQPQHF
TRBJ1-1	many	.	TRBV7-8	TGTGCCAGCAGCCCCCGAGCAGCCAAGGGTACTGAAGCTTTCTTT	CASSPRAAKGTEAFF
TRBJ1-2	.	.	TRBV4-3	TGCGCCAGCAGCCAAGGGAGGAACAGTAACTATGGCTACACCTTC	CASSQGRNSNYGYTF
TRBJ1-5	few	.	TRBV6-1	TGTGCCAGCACCCCTAGAGGACAGCCCTATAGCAATCAGCCCCAGCATTTT	CASTPRGQPYSNQPQHF
TRBJ1-1	many	.	TRBV5-1	TGCGCCAGCAGCTTGGCCGGGTCGATGAACACTGAAGCTTTCTTT	CASSLAGSMNTEAFF
TRBJ1-2	many	.	TRBV7-2	TGTGCCAGCAGCTTAGTTTCCGGGTCCTATGGCTACACCTTC	CASSLVSGSYGYTF
TRBJ2-7	few	TRBD2	TRBV9	TGTGCCAGCAGCCTACAACCGGGACTAGCGGGAGACTACGAGCAGTACTTC	CASSLQPGLAGDYEQYF
TRBJ2-1	many	TRBD2	TRBV27	TGTGCCAGCAGTTTAGTTAGCGGGAGAGGTGTTAATGAGCAGTTCTTC	CASSLVSGRGVNEQFF